The next 18 T cell receptor beta chains were all read from a single sample in a study of cytomegalovirus exposure and HLA in healthy donors. Vbeta (60) and Jbeta (13) primers were used in the PCR. Some clones are missing from TCRdb's copy, which holds only in-frame ones; the method was immunoSEQ multiplex PCR. This sample's table has around 190,000 clones. The sequenced sample was PBMCs. The receptors were gathered from a woman in her 30s in good health and CMV-seropositive.

This chain links TRBV5-1 with TRBJ2-1; 7 nucleotides align to TRBD2. The CDR3 consists of 15 residues. Germline-derived CDR1 and CDR2 are SGHRS and YFSETQ. V was clipped by 0 bases and J by 7 bases; unmatched bases: 7. This chain's CDR3 is CASSLASGAPNEQFF. The CDR3 nucleotides are TGCGCCAGCAGCTTGGCCAGCGGGGCCCCAAATGAGCAGTTCTTC.

The chain couples TRBV5-1 to TRBJ2-1, with 11 bases lining up with TRBD1. The CDR3 extends over 18 amino acids. With V trimmed by 3 bases and J by 1 base, 9 bases remained unmatched. Germline CDR1 is SGHRS and CDR2 is YFSETQ. Written as DNA, the CDR3 is TGCGCCAGCAGCTGGAGGACAGGGGGCATCAGTTCCTACAATGAGCAGTTCTTC. It specifies CASSWRTGGISSYNEQFF.

This chain uses TRBV7-9 with TRBJ1-5; unclear D gene. V was clipped by 3 bases and J by 2 bases, with 8 bases between them. CDR3 length equals 14 residues. Germline values: CDR1 SEHNR, CDR2 FQNEAQ (reference sequence). The CDR3 sequence: CASSLPGGNQPQHF. CDR3 in DNA: TGTGCCAGCAGCTTGCCCGGTGGCAATCAGCCCCAGCATTTT.

The V gene is TRBV19, the J gene TRBJ2-1; TRBD2 aligns across 9 bases. After removal of 4 bases from V and 7 bases from J, the junction contained 5 bases not matched to a gene. The CDR3 runs 14 residues. CDR1 is LNHDA and CDR2 is SQIVND in the germline V gene (reference sequence). The CDR3 DNA sequence: TGTGCCAGTAGTAGGGGGACTAGCCGTAATGAGCAGTTCTTC. It is translated as CASSRGTSRNEQFF.

V is TRBV10-3 and J is TRBJ1-5, with D possibly matching TRBD1 (5 bases). Trimming left V 7 bases short and J 9 bases short, with 16 bases between. Germline V CDR1 and CDR2: ENHRY, SYGVKD. The length of the CDR3 is 13 residues. CDR3: CAIKGEMSAPQHF. Written as DNA, the CDR3 is TGTGCCATCAAAGGGGAAATGAGTGCGCCCCAGCATTTT.

The CDR3 DNA reads TGTGCCAGCAGCGACAGGGCCGGTTCACCCCTCCACTTT. It encodes CASSDRAGSPLHF. The V call is TRBV11-1, the J call TRBJ1-6; 7 positions match TRBD1. After removal of 5 bases from V and 9 bases from J, the junction contained 4 bases not matched to a gene. Germline V gene data show CDR1 as SGHAT and CDR2 as FQDESV (reference sequence). The CDR3 sequence is 13 residues long.

This rearrangement joins TRBV28 to TRBJ1-1; 7 nucleotides line up with TRBD1. The length of the CDR3 is 13 residues. Unmatched junction bases numbered 8, after V lost 6 bases and J lost 7 bases. The germline V gene encodes CDR1 MDHEN and CDR2 SYDVKM. CDR3 sequence (DNA): TGTGCCAGCAGACTAGGGGGCTGGGGTGAAGCTTTCTTT. Translation: CASRLGGWGEAFF.

The V gene is TRBV10-1, the J gene TRBJ2-2, with D maybe TRBD2 (6 bases). Germline assignment: CDR1 WNHNN and CDR2 SYGVQD (reference sequence). V lost 8 bases and J 5 bases, leaving 15 bases between the germline ends. The length of the CDR3 is 14 residues. The CDR3 spells CASGSAGETGELFF. CDR3 nucleotide sequence: TGCGCCAGCGGATCAGCGGGCGAAACCGGGGAGCTGTTTTTT.

The chain recombines TRBV7-2 with TRBJ2-5; D unclear. From germline, CDR1 is SGHTA and CDR2 FQGNSA. Trimming removed 4 bases at V and 4 bases at J, with 10 bases between. The CDR3 is made up of 13 amino acids. Here the CDR3 reads CASSSGPRETQYF. CDR3 sequence (DNA): TGTGCCAGCAGCTCCGGTCCCCGAGAGACCCAGTACTTC.

The CDR3 is CSVSQGVYGYTF. CDR3 nucleotides: TGCAGCGTATCACAGGGAGTCTATGGCTACACCTTC. V is TRBV29-1 and J is TRBJ1-2, with D perhaps TRBD1 (6 bases). Germline CDR1 is SQVTM and CDR2 is ANQGSEA. V was cut by 6 bases and J by 4 bases, with 12 bases left in between. This CDR3 is 12 amino acids long.

This sequence joins TRBV6-5 and TRBJ2-3; 7 nucleotides line up with TRBD2. This CDR3 is 14 amino acids long. V lost 8 bases and J lost 8; bases outside the gene matches: 13. Germline values: CDR1 MNHEY, CDR2 SVGAGI. The CDR3 DNA is TGTGCCAGCCAACGGGAGGCCTCAACCGGTACGCAGTATTTT. Translation gives CASQREASTGTQYF.

The rearrangement uses TRBV19 and TRBJ1-1, with TRBD1 as a possible D gene (6 bases). CDR3 length: 10 amino acids. Germline V gene lookup returns CDR1 LNHDA and CDR2 SQIVND (reference sequence). The CDR3 nucleotides are TGTGGGACCGGACAGACTGAAGCTTTCTTT. As protein: CGTGQTEAFF.

The chain employs TRBV7-2 and TRBJ2-2, with TRBD2 matching 14 bases. With 0 bases clipped from V and 4 bases from J, the junction kept 10 bases outside the gene matches. Germline V gene lookup returns CDR1 SGHTA and CDR2 FQGNSA. The CDR3 sequence is 20 residues long. Written as DNA, the CDR3 is TGTGCCAGCAGCTTAGCCCGTCCGGGACTAGCGGGAGAGCTCACCGGGGAGCTGTTTTTT. This encodes CASSLARPGLAGELTGELFF.

This chain links TRBV19 with TRBJ1-2; D call uncertain. CDR1 and CDR2 from the germline V gene are LNHDA and SQIVND (reference sequence). The germline V and J ends were trimmed by 3 bases and 4 bases, with 15 bases remaining between them. This CDR3 comprises 15 residues. CDR3 protein: CASSIPQATFYGYTF. CDR3 coding DNA: TGTGCCAGTAGTATCCCTCAGGCGACCTTCTATGGCTACACCTTC.

The V and J genes are TRBV19 and TRBJ1-5, with D maybe TRBD1 (6 bases). Germline assignment: CDR1 LNHDA and CDR2 SQIVND (reference sequence). Trimming removed 4 bases at V and 4 bases at J, with 17 bases between. The CDR3 totals 16 residues. CDR3 DNA: TGTGCCAGTAGTACTCTTGGGACATGGGGTAATCAGCCCCAGCATTTT. It specifies CASSTLGTWGNQPQHF.

This chain connects TRBV2 to TRBJ1-1, with TRBD1 matching 8 bases. The CDR3 contains 12 residues. Germline CDR1 reads SNHLY; CDR2 reads FYNNEI. V was pared by 8 bases and J by 6 bases, with 5 bases of the junction left unmatched. The DNA of the CDR3 is TGTGCCAGCGCGGGGACAGGAGCTGAAGCTTTCTTT. Its translation: CASAGTGAEAFF.

Points on this clone: An end of the junction does not agree with germline; a read error may underlie this. The chain employs TRBV11-2 and TRBJ2-7, with D possibly being TRBD2 (6 bases). The CDR3 sequence is 13 residues long. From germline, CDR1 is SGHAT and CDR2 FQNNGV. In DNA form, the CDR3 reads TGTGCCAGCACACTGTGGGACTCCGACGAGCAGTACTTC. Residues: CASTLWDSDEQYF.

The chain employs TRBV5-1 and TRBJ1-1, with TRBD1 as a possible D gene (5 bases). The ends were cut back, 2 bases at V and 5 bases at J, with 10 bases in the middle. The CDR3 extends over 13 amino acids. In germline, CDR1 is SGHRS, CDR2 YFSETQ. CDR3 nucleotides: TGCGCCAGCAGCTTTCAGGGTGAAACTGAAGCTTTCTTT. Translating it yields CASSFQGETEAFF.